This T cell receptor beta chain was recovered during a study of tumor-infiltrating lymphocytes in primary liver carcinoma. The table lists this clonotype with a few counts. Germline DNA was extracted too, while blood RNA derived from unsorted whole blood. The input was around 530 ng total RNA; TCR beta cDNA was made from it with a constant-region primer. Three nested multiplex PCR rounds of slightly modified ARM-PCR generated TCR beta libraries. Use of TRBV1-TRBV30 forward primers with a C-beta reverse primer characterized the first two PCR rounds, which lasted about 11 cycles each. Each CDR3 protein is one row after TCRdb ran MiXCR on the multiplex PCR reads. The repertoire consists of some 190,000 distinct CDR3 sequences, with approximately 60% occurring once and the leading ten covering about 72%. CDR1 and CDR2 from the germline V gene are SGHKS and YYEKEE (reference sequence). The CDR3 has 15 residues. V was clipped by 4 bases and J by 2 bases; unmatched bases: 5.

V and J are TRBV5-5 and TRBJ2-1; TRBD2 agrees at 8 bases. Sequenced material: peripheral blood. The source is a man aged 40-49 years with primary liver carcinoma and hepatitis B virus infection. The CDR3 here is CASSPTSDAYNEQFF. CDR3 sequence (DNA): TGTGCCAGCAGCCCGACTAGCGACGCCTACAATGAGCAGTTCTTC.